This T cell receptor beta chain was retrieved from a study of blood T cells in healthy people across ages. Germline V lookup: CDR1 SNHLY, CDR2 FYNNEI. The junction had 7 bases not matched to a gene; V was cut back by 0 bases and J by 11 bases. This CDR3 is built from 14 residues. Primers used in a second PCR of about 7 to 11 cycles were a sample-barcoded 5' primer and a J-beta primer mix. In TCRdb, the 5' RACE reads were re-called with MiXCR into one record per CDR3 protein. The sample includes some 1.7 million distinct CDR3 sequences, 28% seen only once; the top ten take 7.7%. Total RNA, at least 5.5 micrograms per sample, was extracted from PBMCs. This clonotype was seen once. A much larger clone differs from this one at a single base, so this may be a read error.

This TCR came from a woman aged 25-40 years in good health. This chain connects TRBV2 to TRBJ2-5; TRBD2 matches at 9 bases. Sequencing input: blood. The CDR3 nucleotides are TGTGCCAGCAGTGAAGCGCCGGCTAGCGGGGAGCAGTACTTC. Translation gives CASSEAPASGEQYF.